The entry below gives a single T cell receptor (beta chain) sequence along with its context. This CDR3 is 15 amino acids long. V trimming: 0 bases; J trimming: 4 bases; junction bases outside the gene matches: 3. Germline loops: CDR1 ENHRY, CDR2 SYGVKD. The RNA input was 0.5 to 1 ug, and it was reverse transcribed with random hexamers. Across 54 Vbeta and 13 Jbeta, immunoSEQ multiplex PCR amplified TCR beta CDR3. TCRdb used MiXCR to reprocess the immunoSEQ multiplex PCR reads, holding one entry per CDR3 protein. The table records 250,000 or so distinct CDR3 sequences, just over 90% of them present only once. The sample originates from a study of CD8 T cells in Susac syndrome. The CD8+ and CD4+ T cells were negatively isolated, with the TEMRA cells enriched by FACS.

This TCR was sampled from a human donor with multiple sclerosis. This chain links TRBV10-3 with TRBJ2-1; TRBD1 matches at 7 bases. Sequencing used CD4+ T cells from PBMCs. Here the CDR3 reads CAISESRGQYNEQFF. The CDR3 bases are TGTGCCATCAGTGAGTCGAGGGGACAGTACAATGAGCAGTTCTTC.